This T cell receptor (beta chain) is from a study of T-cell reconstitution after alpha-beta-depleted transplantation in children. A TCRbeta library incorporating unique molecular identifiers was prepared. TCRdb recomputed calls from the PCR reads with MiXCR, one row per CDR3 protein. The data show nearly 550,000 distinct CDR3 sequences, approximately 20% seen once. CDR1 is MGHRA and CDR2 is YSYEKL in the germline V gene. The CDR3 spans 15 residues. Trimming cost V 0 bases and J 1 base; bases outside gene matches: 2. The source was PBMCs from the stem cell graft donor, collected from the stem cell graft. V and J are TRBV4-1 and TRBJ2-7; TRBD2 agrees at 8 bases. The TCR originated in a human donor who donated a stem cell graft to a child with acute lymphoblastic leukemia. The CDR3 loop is CASSQDLAGSYEQYF. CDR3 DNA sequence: TGCGCCAGCAGCCAAGACCTAGCGGGTTCCTACGAGCAGTACTTC.